The 18 T cell receptor beta chains below were found in one sample sequenced in a study of identical twins. TCRdb re-derived calls from the 5' RACE reads in MiXCR, one entry per CDR3 protein. The sample shows 200,000 to 250,000 distinct CDR3 sequences, 6.5% to 8% of them seen only once. This same sample was also part of a study on T cells expressing NK-cell markers.

Sequencing used CD8+ T cells sorted from blood. Every receptor here comes from a woman aged 18-29 years in good health.

The chain carries TRBV6-2 or TRBV6-3 and TRBJ2-1, with D uncertain. Germline-derived CDR1 and CDR2 are MNHEY and SVGEGT. There are 13 residues in the CDR3. With 2 bases removed from V and 4 bases from J, the gap between germline ends came to 6 bases. The CDR3 spells CASSYESYNEQFF. The CDR3 bases are TGTGCCAGCAGTTACGAGTCGTACAATGAGCAGTTCTTC.

The sample holds a few counts of this clonotype. The chain joins TRBV27 to TRBJ2-1, with D perhaps matching TRBD2 (5 bases). Trimming pared 0 bases from V and 4 bases from J, leaving 10 bases between. Germline V gene data show CDR1 as MNHEY and CDR2 as SMNVEV (reference sequence). This CDR3 has 15 residues. Here the CDR3 reads CASSLSVALYNEQFF. CDR3 coding DNA: TGTGCCAGCAGTTTATCCGTAGCGCTATACAATGAGCAGTTCTTC.

The V call is TRBV4-3, the J call TRBJ2-7; 8 bases align to TRBD1. V lost 4 bases, J lost 2 bases, and 13 bases stayed unmatched. Germline loops: CDR1 LGHNA, CDR2 YSLEER. This CDR3 is 17 amino acids long. The DNA for the CDR3 is TGCGCCAGCAGCCCCATGTTCAGGACAGGGTTGGCCTACGAGCAGTACTTC. It is translated as CASSPMFRTGLAYEQYF.

This clonotype occurred many times. This chain connects TRBV9 to TRBJ2-5; D is possibly TRBD1 (5 bases). Germline V lookup: CDR1 SGDLS, CDR2 YYNGEE. Trimming stripped 0 bases from V and 3 bases from J, with 12 bases between. The CDR3 is 15 amino acids. The CDR3 bases are TGTGCCAGCAGCGTAGAAGGACACCCAAAAGAGACCCAGTACTTC. As protein: CASSVEGHPKETQYF.

This clonotype was detected only a few times. The V and J genes are TRBV7-2 and TRBJ2-7, with D uncertain. The CDR3 is made up of 15 amino acids. Trimming left V 1 base short and J 5 bases short, with 15 bases between. Germline V lookup: CDR1 SGHTA, CDR2 FQGNSA. The CDR3 DNA reads TGTGCCAGCAGCTTAGATTTGGTGAGTGGAGACGAGCAGTACTTC. Translation: CASSLDLVSGDEQYF.

This clonotype was observed many times. This chain links TRBV11-2 with TRBJ1-1; perhaps TRBD1 as D (5 bases). V shed 0 bases and J shed 3 bases, with 14 bases lying between them. The CDR3 runs to 16 residues. Germline V CDR1 and CDR2: SGHAT, FQNNGV. CDR3 amino acids: CASSLDRGIYYTEAFF. CDR3 sequence (DNA): TGTGCCAGCAGCTTAGATCGGGGGATTTACTACACTGAAGCTTTCTTT.

There are many counts of this clonotype. V is TRBV7-8 and J is TRBJ1-2, with D possibly matching TRBD1 (5 bases). This CDR3 spans 12 amino acids. Germline CDR1 SGHVS, CDR2 FQNEAQ. The V and J ends lost 7 bases and 5 bases respectively, with 11 bases between them. The CDR3 region is CASTGSGYGYTF. The DNA for the CDR3 is TGTGCCAGCACAGGGTCGGGATATGGCTACACCTTC.

This clonotype was detected ten times or more. V and J are TRBV7-6 and TRBJ2-2; D not resolved. Germline CDR1 and CDR2: SGHVS and FNYEAQ. V dropped 1 base and J dropped 6 bases, with 12 bases sitting between them. The CDR3 totals 15 residues. CDR3 region: CASSLVWVVPGELFF. The CDR3 coding sequence is TGTGCCAGCAGCTTAGTATGGGTCGTCCCCGGGGAGCTGTTTTTT.

V and J are TRBV7-9 and TRBJ2-6; TRBD1 is a possible D gene (6 bases). Per the germline V gene, CDR1 is SEHNR and CDR2 is FQNEAQ (reference sequence). This CDR3 comprises 17 residues. Trimming stripped 3 bases from V and 0 bases from J, with 12 bases between. CDR3 bases: TGTGCCAGCAGCTTCATGGGACATCCCTCTGGGGCCAACGTCCTGACTTTC. Amino acids: CASSFMGHPSGANVLTF.

This clonotype was seen many times. V is TRBV29-1 and J is TRBJ2-2; no clear D. The CDR3 spans 13 residues. Germline V gene sequence: CDR1 SQVTM, CDR2 ANQGSEA. Trimming shortened V by 7 bases and J by 1 base, and 10 bases separated the two germline ends. CDR3 in DNA: TGCAGCGCCGAAGCGCGGAACACCGGGGAGCTGTTTTTT. As protein: CSAEARNTGELFF.

This chain links TRBV30 with TRBJ2-7; 14 positions agree with TRBD2. J lost 4 bases, V lost 2 bases, and 7 bases had no gene match. CDR1 is GTSNPN, CDR2 SVGIG, per germline (reference sequence). The CDR3 covers 16 residues. CDR3 sequence (DNA): TGTGCCTGGAGTACCTCCCGACTAGCGGGAGGGTACGAGCAGTACTTC. This translates into CAWSTSRLAGGYEQYF.

This clonotype was seen many times. The chain couples TRBV12-3 or TRBV12-4 to TRBJ1-1; the match to TRBD1 covers 7 bases. The CDR3 is 14 residues long. V lost 3 bases to trimming and J lost 4 bases; unmatched junction nucleotides: 5. The CDR3 DNA is TGTGCCAGCAGTTTCTCACAGGGGTCCACTGAAGCTTTCTTT. Translating gives CASSFSQGSTEAFF.

This clonotype was seen only a few times. The gene calls are TRBV29-1 and TRBJ2-3; D gene uncertain. With 3 bases removed from V and 5 bases from J, the gap between germline ends came to 12 bases. Germline assignment: CDR1 SQVTM and CDR2 ANQGSEA. The length of the CDR3 is 13 residues. In DNA, the CDR3 is TGCAGCGTTGATGGGCTTAACAGAGATACGCAGTATTTT. Translated: CSVDGLNRDTQYF.

This clonotype has a handful of counts. The CDR3 DNA reads as TGTGCTAGTGGTTTGGCCGTACTAGCGGGAGCTCCCCCAGATACGCAGTATTTT. This sequence encodes CASGLAVLAGAPPDTQYF. The V call is TRBV12-5, the J call TRBJ2-3; 11 bases are a match to TRBD2. The CDR3 runs 18 residues. J lost 4 bases, V lost 1 base, and 10 bases had no gene match. Per germline, CDR1 LGHNT and CDR2 FRNRAP. Filled out from reference TRBV12-5 and TRBJ2-3, the complete variable domain reads DARVTQTPRHKVTEMGQEVTMRCQPILGHNTVFWYRQTMMQGLELLAYFRNRAPLDDSGMPKDRFSAEMPDATLATLKIQPSEPRDSAVYFCASGLAVLAGAPPDTQYFGPGTRLTVL.

This chain joins TRBV6-5 and TRBJ1-1, with D perhaps matching TRBD1 (6 bases). The CDR3 contains 16 residues. The germline V and J ends were trimmed by 4 bases and 1 base, with 16 bases remaining between them. Per the germline V gene, CDR1 is MNHEY and CDR2 is SVGAGI. The CDR3 loop reads CASSFSPRDKNTEAFF. For the CDR3, the DNA is TGTGCCAGCAGTTTTAGCCCCCGGGACAAGAACACTGAAGCTTTCTTT.

Only a few counts were recorded for this clonotype. This sequence joins TRBV4-2 and TRBJ2-5; D uncertain. The V end was cut by 2 bases, the J end by 5 bases, with 9 bases between. CDR1 LGHNA and CDR2 YNFKEQ come from the germline V gene. The CDR3 is 13 amino acids. The CDR3 loop is CASSQLEAETQYF. The CDR3 region has the DNA TGTGCCAGCAGCCAATTAGAGGCGGAGACCCAGTACTTC.

This clonotype was seen a handful of times. The V call is TRBV20-1, the J call TRBJ1-1; D gene ambiguous. Trimming pared 5 bases from V and 8 bases from J, leaving 9 bases between. Germline-derived CDR1 and CDR2 are DFQATT and SNEGSKA (reference sequence). The CDR3 covers 10 residues. For the CDR3, the DNA is TGCAGTGCTCGGAGGAGGGAAGCTTTCTTT. This sequence encodes CSARRREAFF.

There are many counts of this clonotype. The V and J genes are TRBV12-3 or TRBV12-4 and TRBJ2-1, with no clear D. Trimming cost V 0 bases and J 8 bases, with 5 bases left between them. The CDR3 extends over 12 amino acids. CDR3 sequence (DNA): TGTGCCAGCAGTTTAGCCTCCCATGAGCAGTTCTTC. Residues: CASSLASHEQFF.